These T cell receptor beta chains were read from a single sample in a study of CD8 T cells in ankylosing spondylitis. MiXCR, applied by TCRdb to the 5' RACE reads, yields one record per CDR3 protein. The table includes 500,000 or so distinct CDR3 sequences, about 5.2% detected once. Sequenced sample: blood, either unsorted or a sorted T cell fraction (not recorded which). These receptors were obtained from a male donor with ankylosing spondylitis. The CDR3 runs from the conserved cysteine through the conserved F or W.

CASSPSDSLMNTEAFF	TRBV5-6	TRBJ1-1
CASGTTPDGTSVQETQYF	TRBV12-5	TRBJ2-5
CASSDTLGYGYTF	TRBV25-1	TRBJ1-2
CASSLVAGGQPQHF	TRBV5-1	TRBJ1-5
CASSLITGSSYEQYF	TRBV11-2	TRBJ2-7
CASSSQGLAGIYNEQFF	TRBV28	TRBJ2-1
CASTLNPYDEQFF	TRBV6-1	TRBJ2-1
CATTELQGETQYF	TRBV25-1	TRBJ2-5
CASSLNSPLHF	TRBV28	TRBJ1-6
CASSFDRALVEQYF	TRBV11-2	TRBJ2-7
CAGRASGYNNEQFF	TRBV7-9	TRBJ2-1
CASSAMTYEQYF	TRBV28	TRBJ2-7
CSARDRKPTGYSYNEQFF	TRBV20-1	TRBJ2-1
CASSSDTSGNTIYF	TRBV5-1	TRBJ1-3
CATKHWRGDTEAFF	TRBV15	TRBJ1-1
CASSRQGMGSNQPQHF	TRBV6-1	TRBJ1-5